This entry lists 9 T cell receptor beta chains sequenced from one sample in a study of blood T cells in healthy people across ages. The second PCR ran about 6 to 11 cycles with a sample-barcoded 5' primer and J-beta primers. TCRdb independently ran MiXCR on the 5' RACE reads; one entry per CDR3 protein. Among about 1.5 million distinct CDR3 sequences listed, approximately 39% were seen once. Sequencing was performed on blood. Receptors were obtained from a woman younger than 35 in good health.

This clonotype was observed many times. The chain carries TRBV5-1 and TRBJ2-1; TRBD1 aligns across 7 bases. CDR1 is SGHRS and CDR2 is YFSETQ in the germline V gene. Trimming at V came to 3 bases and at J to 4 bases, leaving 7 bases not matched to a gene. The CDR3 length is 15 residues. The CDR3 here is CASSSEGQEYNEQFF. The DNA of the CDR3 is TGCGCCAGCAGCTCTGAAGGACAGGAGTACAATGAGCAGTTCTTC.

The sample holds one count of this clonotype. The J gene is TRBJ2-7, the V gene TRBV7-9; a possible D gene is TRBD1 (6 bases). Between the trimmed V and J ends, which lost 5 bases and 7 bases, there was a span of 12 bases. Germline V gene lookup returns CDR1 SEHNR and CDR2 FQNEAQ (reference sequence). The CDR3 is made up of 12 amino acids. CDR3: CASSGTLNEQYF. The DNA of the CDR3 is TGTGCCAGCAGCGGGACACTCAATGAGCAGTACTTC.

The chain uses TRBV15 and TRBJ2-7, with 8 bases identical to TRBD1. The germline CDR1 and CDR2 sequences are LNHNV and YYDKDF (reference sequence). J gave up 5 bases and V 5 bases, and 14 bases lay outside the gene matches. CDR3 size: 16 residues. Here the CDR3 reads CATSETLGQGLDEQYF. The CDR3 nucleotides read TGTGCCACCAGCGAGACCCTTGGACAGGGATTGGACGAGCAGTACTTC.

The chain couples TRBV13 to TRBJ2-1, with D perhaps given as TRBD1 or TRBD2 (5 bases each). Per germline, CDR1 PRHDT and CDR2 FYEKMQ (reference sequence). Between the trimmed V and J ends, which lost 6 bases and 6 bases, there was a span of 21 bases. The CDR3 spans 16 residues. The CDR3 bases are TGTGCCAGCAGACCAGGTGGGGGTAGGTCCGTCAATGAGCAGTTCTTC. As protein: CASRPGGGRSVNEQFF.

V is TRBV6-6 and J is TRBJ2-7; 9 nucleotides agree with TRBD1. The trim removed 9 bases at V and 4 bases at J, leaving 10 bases unmatched. Germline CDR1 is MNHNY and CDR2 is SVGAGI (reference sequence). The CDR3 covers 14 residues. The CDR3: CASDSGTGSYEQYF. DNA of the CDR3: TGTGCCAGTGATTCCGGGACAGGGTCTTACGAGCAGTACTTC.

The rearrangement uses TRBV29-1 and TRBJ1-1; D is unresolved. Germline V gene sequence: CDR1 SQVTM, CDR2 ANQGSEA. V lost 0 bases and J lost 4, with 12 bases in between. This CDR3 is built from 14 residues. The CDR3 is CSVEDWARVTEAFF. As DNA, the CDR3 is TGCAGCGTTGAAGACTGGGCCCGGGTCACTGAAGCTTTCTTT.

Notes on this clonotype: The junction departs from the called germline gene at one end, perhaps through a read error. This chain's CDR3 is CASPPQGTGSNEQFF. DNA of the CDR3: TGTGCCAGCCCACCACAGGGGACAGGGAGTAATGAGCAGTTCTTC. The J gene is TRBJ2-1, the V gene TRBV18; 9 nucleotides match TRBD1. The germline V gene has CDR1 KGHSH and CDR2 LQKENI. The CDR3 has 15 amino acids.

The sample holds one count of this clonotype. This chain joins TRBV12-3 or TRBV12-4 and TRBJ2-5; perhaps TRBD2 as D (6 bases). Between the trimmed V and J ends, which lost 6 bases and 11 bases, there was a span of 22 bases. This CDR3 has 14 residues. The chain's CDR3 is CASSNRDWGNEQYF. CDR3 in DNA: TGTGCCAGCAGCAATCGGGACTGGGGGAATGAGCAGTACTTC.

This clonotype appeared a few times. The rearrangement joins TRBV6-5 to TRBJ2-5; TRBD2 agrees at 8 bases. This CDR3 is built from 14 residues. Germline assignment: CDR1 MNHEY and CDR2 SVGAGI. After removal of 4 bases from V and 5 bases from J, the junction contained 6 bases not matched to a gene. Here the CDR3 reads CASSSVAGMETQYF. Written as DNA, the CDR3 is TGTGCCAGCAGTTCGGTAGCGGGGATGGAGACCCAGTACTTC.